This T cell receptor beta chain originates from a study of blood T cell repertoires in COVID-19. This clone has a count of ten or more. The study recruited people aged about 18 to 89 years across roughly 23 US areas. Recovered status applied to Cohort 3 donors who had two consecutive negative PCRs. It also applied to those with clearance or with symptom resolution. V was clipped by 3 bases and J by 2 bases; unmatched bases: 5. Germline CDR1 reads SGHNT; CDR2 reads YYREEE (reference sequence). This CDR3 spans 16 amino acids. How the authors handled the data: Nucleated cell number was recorded as an estimate derived from reference gene primer amplification. Generated by immunoSEQ multiplex PCR, the TCRdb table keeps only in-frame clones and is missing some. The D gene and trimming were derived from the DNA, and the V and J assignments and clone size from that table. The sample includes around 150,000 clones, approximately 80% seen only once; the top ten take 11%.

This chain joins TRBV5-4 and TRBJ1-4; 9 bases fit TRBD1. The sample consisted of PBMCs or T cells enriched from blood (not recorded which). The TCR originated in a man between 50 and 59 years old who had recovered from COVID-19. The CDR3 spells CASSSNRGLTNEKLFF. CDR3 DNA: TGTGCCAGCAGCTCCAACAGGGGGCTCACTAATGAAAAACTGTTTTTT.